This T cell receptor beta chain was retrieved from a study of cytomegalovirus exposure and HLA in healthy donors. The CDR3 length is 14 residues. Trimming took 6 bases from V and 4 from J; bases not matched to a gene: 6. Germline V gives CDR1 WNHNN, CDR2 SYGVQD (reference sequence). Primers included in the PCR were 60 Vbeta and 13 Jbeta primers. Here immunoSEQ multiplex PCR was the method, and the copy in TCRdb shows in-frame clones only, minus some. The repertoire holds 100,000 or so clones, with about 77% as singletons. This sequence originates from a woman between 18 and 29 years old in good health and CMV-seropositive. V usage is TRBV10-1 and J usage is TRBJ2-7; 10 nucleotides agree with TRBD1. The source material was PBMCs. The CDR3 region is CASRIRTGGYEQYF. The CDR3 region has the DNA TGCGCCAGCAGAATTAGGACAGGGGGTTACGAGCAGTACTTC.